This TCR beta chain was documented in a study of T cell responses to AZD1222 COVID-19 vaccine. Trimming took off 3 bases at V and 1 base at J, with 12 bases between the two ends. The CDR3 has 15 residues. Per germline, CDR1 MDHEN and CDR2 SYDVKM. Study conclusions and caveats: Females outnumbered males among donors, who were mostly white British; clonal diversity was possibly underestimated. In all cases, repertoires were sampled only after the peak T cell response. Reports say nearly half of spike-specific TCRs go after unmutated variant regions. Spike was spanned by vaccine-associated CD4 TCRs, with dominance at 160-218 and 743-854.

Using immunoSEQ multiplex PCR, the repertoire was profiled, and TCRdb retains in-frame clones only, with some absent. The table records roughly 140,000 clones, approximately 90% of them present only once. Only one count was recorded for this clone. Its target is unknown. The sequence was collected from an adult in good health. The chain employs TRBV28 and TRBJ1-2; unclear D gene. Sequenced material: peripheral blood, taken on day 0 of AZD1222 vaccination. CDR3 DNA: TGTGCCAGCAGTTTCGGAGGCAGGTATAACTATGGCTACACCTTC. As protein: CASSFGGRYNYGYTF.